This T cell receptor (beta chain) appears in the sequencing data of a study of CD8 T cells in Susac syndrome. The CDR3 length is 16 residues. Losses at the gene ends were 3 bases for V and 0 bases for J; bases not matched to a gene: 7. Germline values: CDR1 LGHDT, CDR2 YNNKEL (reference sequence). Concerning this clonotype: Its target is not known.

The study's findings and limits: The study acknowledged a relatively small number of individuals in its TCR sequencing and HLA analysis.

Random hexamers primed reverse transcription of roughly 0.5 to 1 ug RNA. TCRdb re-derived calls from the immunoSEQ multiplex PCR reads in MiXCR, one entry per CDR3 protein. This table holds 40,000 to 55,000 distinct CDR3 sequences, 80% to 95% found once. TCR beta was sequenced from blood CD8+ and CD4+ T cells. The healthy controls were matched to patients by age and sex. The V and J genes are TRBV3-1 and TRBJ2-7, with 8 bases aligning to TRBD2. The sequenced material came from CD8+ T cells from PBMCs. The clonotype originates from a human donor in good health. The CDR3, as DNA: TGTGCCAGCAGCCAGCTGACTAGCGTGAGCTCCTACGAGCAGTACTTC. Protein sequence: CASSQLTSVSSYEQYF.